This T cell receptor beta chain appears in the sequencing data of a study of CD8 T cells in ankylosing spondylitis. Whole-study findings and limits: In peripheral blood, disease-linked CD8+ clones occurred at relatively low frequencies. A motif in TCR beta, a set of seven to nine highly homologous variants, appeared characteristic of ankylosing spondylitis blood.

The V end was cut by 1 base, the J end by 2 bases, with 8 bases between. Germline CDR1 and CDR2: LGHDT and YNNKEL (reference sequence). This CDR3 is built from 15 residues. TCRdb processed the 5' RACE reads anew with MiXCR; each CDR3 protein has one entry. The sample has 300,000 to 400,000 distinct CDR3 sequences, roughly 22% seen once. This clonotype was picked up a small number of times. No antigen is known for it. The source material was blood, either unsorted or a sorted T cell fraction (not recorded which). This sequence joins TRBV3-1 and TRBJ2-2, with D unresolved. The clonotype was recovered from a male donor with ankylosing spondylitis or in good health (not recorded which). CDR3 residues: CASSQVGLNTGELFF. The CDR3 bases are TGTGCCAGCAGCCAAGTGGGTCTCAACACCGGGGAGCTGTTTTTT.